This is a list of T cell receptor beta chains from one sample in a study of cytomegalovirus exposure and HLA in healthy donors. Profiling relied on immunoSEQ multiplex PCR, and the TCRdb table lists in-frame clones only, not all of them. The sample carries 55,000 to 70,000 clones, around 61% recorded once. The sequencing sample was made of PBMCs. These receptors were taken from a woman aged 50 to 60 in good health and CMV-seronegative. Each CDR3 is given with its conserved first and last residue. The D gene is left open where the match is weak. The size of a clone is reported for some rows only, either as once, few or many, or as a class for expanded clones.

j_call	v_call	d_call	clone_size	cdr3_aa	cdr3_nt
TRBJ2-3	TRBV4-3	TRBD2	.	CASSQDHPTSGTFTDTQYF	TGCGCCAGCAGCCAAGATCACCCGACTAGCGGCACATTCACAGATACGCAGTATTTT
TRBJ2-5	TRBV19	.	.	CASSKGPETQYF	TGTGCCAGTAGTAAGGGGCCGGAGACCCAGTACTTC
TRBJ2-6	TRBV5-6	.	.	CASSQRGANVLTF	TGTGCCAGCAGCCAGCGGGGGGCCAACGTCCTGACTTTC
TRBJ2-2	TRBV7-2	.	.	CASSLKPGVHTGELFF	TGTGCCAGCAGCTTAAAGCCGGGAGTTCACACCGGGGAGCTGTTTTTT
TRBJ2-5	TRBV7-4	TRBD1	.	CASSSPYRGGGQETQYF	TGTGCCAGCAGCTCGCCTTACAGGGGCGGCGGTCAAGAGACCCAGTACTTC
TRBJ1-2	TRBV28	.	.	CASSRDLRVYGYTF	TGTGCCAGCAGTCGAGACCTCAGGGTCTATGGCTACACCTTC
TRBJ2-1	TRBV19	.	.	CASSIAGDSYNEQFF	TGTGCCAGTAGTATAGCGGGGGACTCCTACAATGAGCAGTTCTTC
TRBJ2-3	TRBV13	TRBD2	few	CAISLGLWGRASTDTQYF	TGTGCCATCAGCTTAGGCCTTTGGGGGAGGGCCAGCACAGATACGCAGTATTTT
TRBJ1-2	TRBV29-1	.	.	CSVVMGLLPNYGYTF	TGCAGCGTTGTGATGGGCCTACTTCCTAACTATGGCTACACCTTC
TRBJ1-4	TRBV28	TRBD1	few	CASLTGNNEKLFF	TGTGCCAGCCTGACAGGGAATAATGAAAAACTGTTTTTT
TRBJ1-4	TRBV5-1	.	.	CASSPQGTGNEKLFF	TGCGCCAGCAGCCCCCAGGGGACGGGGAATGAAAAACTGTTTTTT
TRBJ1-1	TRBV18	.	.	CASSPSNARNTEAFF	TGTGCCAGCTCACCATCAAACGCCAGAAACACTGAAGCTTTCTTT
TRBJ2-7	TRBV5-6	TRBD2	.	CASSLREGYEQYF	TGTGCCAGCAGCTTACGGGAGGGCTACGAGCAGTACTTC
TRBJ2-7	TRBV4-1	.	.	CASSQVATGHYEQYF	TGCGCCAGCAGCCAAGTCGCTACAGGGCACTACGAGCAGTACTTC
TRBJ2-1	TRBV5-1	TRBD1	.	CASSSTRTGGIDEQFF	TGCGCCAGCAGCTCAACCAGGACAGGGGGCATCGATGAGCAGTTCTTC
TRBJ1-2	TRBV5-4	.	.	CASSLNRDYGYTF	TGTGCCAGCAGCTTGAACAGAGACTATGGCTACACCTTC
TRBJ2-7	TRBV18	.	.	CASSPPATDEQYF	TGTGCCAGCTCACCACCGGCGACAGACGAGCAGTACTTC
TRBJ2-2	TRBV11-3	TRBD2	.	CASSGRLADTGELFF	TGTGCCAGCAGCGGACGACTAGCGGACACCGGGGAGCTGTTTTTT
TRBJ2-7	TRBV10-3	TRBD1	.	CAISEARDRGAEQYF	TGTGCCATCAGTGAGGCCCGGGACAGGGGGGCCGAGCAGTACTTC
TRBJ1-5	TRBV19	.	.	CASSMGSNQPQHF	TGTGCCAGTAGTATGGGCAGCAATCAGCCCCAGCATTTT
TRBJ2-7	TRBV5-1	TRBD1	.	CASSSGTGGASYEQYF	TGCGCCAGCAGCTCCGGGACAGGGGGCGCATCCTACGAGCAGTACTTC
TRBJ1-1	TRBV29-1	.	.	CSVRQSMNTEAFF	TGCAGCGTAAGACAGTCTATGAACACTGAAGCTTTCTTT
TRBJ1-4	TRBV7-9	TRBD1	.	CASSLAMGQGNEKLFF	TGTGCCAGCAGCTTAGCGATGGGACAGGGGAATGAAAAACTGTTTTTT
TRBJ2-3	TRBV7-3	TRBD2	few	CASSLRAGPDTQYF	TGTGCCAGCAGCTTACGAGCGGGACCAGATACGCAGTATTTT
TRBJ1-1	TRBV14	.	.	CASSQATQVRAFF	TGTGCCAGCAGCCAAGCGACACAGGTTCGGGCTTTCTTT
TRBJ2-7	TRBV7-9	.	once	CATQGQHYEQYF	TGTGCCACCCAGGGGCAGCACTACGAGCAGTACTTC
TRBJ1-5	TRBV10-3	.	.	CAISEGGQGNQPQHF	TGTGCCATCAGTGAGGGCGGACAAGGCAATCAGCCCCAGCATTTT
TRBJ1-5	TRBV19	TRBD1	few	CASSGQGYQPQHF	TGTGCCAGTAGTGGACAGGGGTATCAGCCCCAGCATTTT
TRBJ1-2	TRBV27	.	.	CASSQDSNYGYTF	TGTGCCAGCAGCCAGGACAGTAACTATGGCTACACCTTC
TRBJ2-7	TRBV4-3	TRBD1	.	CASSQVPHGAGGNEQYF	TGCGCCAGCAGCCAAGTTCCCCACGGGGCAGGGGGTAACGAGCAGTACTTC
TRBJ2-7	TRBV6-5	TRBD1	.	CASSSSGQGSYEQYF	TGTGCCAGCAGTTCAAGCGGACAGGGCTCCTACGAGCAGTACTTC
TRBJ2-3	TRBV5-1	TRBD2	few	CASSITAGTDTQYF	TGCGCCAGCAGTATTACAGCGGGGACAGATACGCAGTATTTT
TRBJ2-5	TRBV19	TRBD2	few	CASSMNILGTSGQETQYF	TGTGCCAGTAGTATGAACATCCTCGGGACTAGCGGACAAGAGACCCAGTACTTC
TRBJ2-7	TRBV14	.	.	CASSQAGGLLGRQYF	TGTGCCAGCAGCCAAGCGGGGGGCCTTCTAGGGCGGCAGTACTTC
TRBJ1-2	TRBV5-4	TRBD1	once	CASSVTGTRGYTF	TGTGCCAGCAGCGTGACAGGGACTCGTGGCTACACCTTC
TRBJ2-7	TRBV4-2	TRBD1	.	CASSPSGQGLFEWYF	TGTGCCAGCAGCCCCTCGGGACAGGGGTTATTCGAGTGGTACTTC
TRBJ2-7	TRBV6-5	.	once	CASSFDSGRYEQYF	TGTGCCAGCAGTTTCGATAGCGGCCGCTACGAGCAGTACTTC
TRBJ2-7	TRBV6-6	.	.	CASTSKPDEQYF	TGTGCCAGCACATCCAAGCCCGACGAGCAGTACTTC
TRBJ2-1	TRBV7-3	.	.	CASSISAAYNEQFF	TGTGCCAGCAGCATTAGCGCTGCCTACAATGAGCAGTTCTTC
TRBJ1-5	TRBV28	TRBD1	.	CASSSDRVDQPQHF	TGTGCCAGCAGTTCCGACAGGGTCGATCAGCCCCAGCATTTT
TRBJ2-2	TRBV19	.	.	CASSDSQGWFGELFF	TGTGCCAGTAGCGACTCCCAGGGGTGGTTCGGGGAGCTGTTTTTT
TRBJ2-7	TRBV19	.	.	CASSSQISYEQYF	TGTGCCAGTAGTAGTCAGATATCCTACGAGCAGTACTTC
TRBJ2-2	TRBV4-2	.	few	CASSQDGGVGAGGELFF	TGTGCCAGCAGCCAAGATGGGGGCGTAGGGGCGGGCGGGGAGCTGTTTTTT
TRBJ2-7	TRBV4-1	TRBD1	few	CASSQAPIGTVYEQYF	TGCGCCAGCAGCCAAGCGCCCATTGGGACAGTATACGAGCAGTACTTC
TRBJ1-5	TRBV6-6	TRBD1	few	CASSDATGDNQPQHF	TGTGCCAGCAGCGACGCAACAGGGGACAATCAGCCCCAGCATTTT
TRBJ2-1	TRBV2	TRBD1	.	CASSRDRNEQFF	TGTGCCAGCAGTCGGGACAGGAATGAGCAGTTCTTC
TRBJ1-1	TRBV5-4	.	.	CASSGGRGIWDTEAFF	TGTGCCAGCTCGGGCGGCAGGGGCATTTGGGACACTGAAGCTTTCTTT
TRBJ2-7	TRBV2	TRBD2	few	CASTRLPLLAGRTYEQYF	TGTGCCAGCACCCGCTTACCCTTACTAGCGGGGCGTACCTACGAGCAGTACTTC
TRBJ2-2	TRBV5-1	TRBD2	few	CASRTTSANTGELFF	TGCGCCAGCAGGACCACTAGCGCGAACACCGGGGAGCTGTTTTTT
TRBJ2-6	TRBV4-2	.	.	CASSQEIRAPLGANVLTF	TGTGCCAGCAGCCAAGAGATCAGGGCACCGCTCGGGGCCAACGTCCTGACTTTC
TRBJ2-3	TRBV5-1	.	.	CASSPRADTQYF	TGCGCCAGCAGCCCTCGGGCAGATACGCAGTATTTT